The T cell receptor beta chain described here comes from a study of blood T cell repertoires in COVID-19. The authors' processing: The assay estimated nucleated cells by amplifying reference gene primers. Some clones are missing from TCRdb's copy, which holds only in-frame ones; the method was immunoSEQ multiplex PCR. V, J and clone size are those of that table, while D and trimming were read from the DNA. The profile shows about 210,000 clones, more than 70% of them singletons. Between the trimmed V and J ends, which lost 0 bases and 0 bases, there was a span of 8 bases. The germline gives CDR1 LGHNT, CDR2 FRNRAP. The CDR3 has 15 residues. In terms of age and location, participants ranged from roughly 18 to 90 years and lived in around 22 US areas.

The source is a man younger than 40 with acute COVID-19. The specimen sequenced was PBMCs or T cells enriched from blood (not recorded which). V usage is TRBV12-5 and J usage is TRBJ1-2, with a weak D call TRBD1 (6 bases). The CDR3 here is CASGLVQGTNYGYTF. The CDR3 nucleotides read TGTGCTAGTGGTTTGGTCCAGGGGACTAACTATGGCTACACCTTC.